This T cell receptor (beta chain) derives from a study of CD8 T cells in Susac syndrome. When the RNA was reverse transcribed, random hexamers were used with an input of roughly 0.5 to 1 ug. TCRdb passed the immunoSEQ multiplex PCR reads through MiXCR, listing each CDR3 protein once. Found here are a few hundred thousand distinct CDR3 sequences, roughly 81% of them singletons; the top ten hold about 0.11%. The sequence was collected from a human donor with multiple sclerosis. Sequencing used CD8+ T cells from PBMCs.

CDR3 amino acids: CASSRRNRLLETQYF. The CDR3 bases are TGTGCCAGCAGTCGGAGGAATCGGTTGTTGGAGACCCAGTACTTC. The V call is TRBV27, the J call TRBJ2-5; D perhaps matches TRBD2 (5 bases). CDR1 and CDR2 from the germline V gene are MNHEY and SMNVEV (reference sequence). V was cut by 5 bases and J by 5 bases, with 18 bases left in between. This CDR3 region has 15 residues.